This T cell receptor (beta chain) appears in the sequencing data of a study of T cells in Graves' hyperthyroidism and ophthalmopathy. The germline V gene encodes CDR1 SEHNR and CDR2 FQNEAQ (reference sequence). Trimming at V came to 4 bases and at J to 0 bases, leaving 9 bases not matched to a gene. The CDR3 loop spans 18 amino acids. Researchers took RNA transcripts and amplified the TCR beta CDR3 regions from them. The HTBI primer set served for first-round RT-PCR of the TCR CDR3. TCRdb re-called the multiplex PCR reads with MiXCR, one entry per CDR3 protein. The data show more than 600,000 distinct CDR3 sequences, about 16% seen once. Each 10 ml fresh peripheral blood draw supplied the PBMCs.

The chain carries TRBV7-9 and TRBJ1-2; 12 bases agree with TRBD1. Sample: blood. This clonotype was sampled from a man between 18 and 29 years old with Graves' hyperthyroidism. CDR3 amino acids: CASSSGTGGSQANYGYTF. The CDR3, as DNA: TGTGCCAGCAGCTCCGGGACAGGGGGCTCCCAAGCTAACTATGGCTACACCTTC.